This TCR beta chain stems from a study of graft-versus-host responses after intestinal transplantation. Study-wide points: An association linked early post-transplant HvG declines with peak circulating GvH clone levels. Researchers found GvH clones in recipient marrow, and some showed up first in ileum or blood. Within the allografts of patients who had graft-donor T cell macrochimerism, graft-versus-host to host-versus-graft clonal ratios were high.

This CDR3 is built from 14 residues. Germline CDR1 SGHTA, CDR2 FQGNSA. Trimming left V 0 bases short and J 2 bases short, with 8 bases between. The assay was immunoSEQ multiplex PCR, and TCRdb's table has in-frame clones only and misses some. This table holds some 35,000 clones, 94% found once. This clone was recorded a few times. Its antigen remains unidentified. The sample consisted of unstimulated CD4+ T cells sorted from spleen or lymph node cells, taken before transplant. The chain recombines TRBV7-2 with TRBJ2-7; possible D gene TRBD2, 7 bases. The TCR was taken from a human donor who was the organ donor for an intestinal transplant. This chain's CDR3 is CASSLAGGPYEQYF. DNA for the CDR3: TGTGCCAGCAGCTTAGCGGGGGGGCCCTACGAGCAGTACTTC.